This T cell receptor beta chain was sequenced during a study of cytomegalovirus exposure and HLA in healthy donors. General observations from the study: The authors listed 150 to 200 TCR beta chains as cytomegalovirus-associated.

J gave up 1 base and V 3 bases, and 12 bases lay outside the gene matches. CDR1 is ENHRY, CDR2 SYGVKD, per germline. The CDR3 has 18 amino acids. As regards this clone: Its antigen is not identified.

Amplification used 60 Vbeta primers and 13 Jbeta primers. Generated by immunoSEQ multiplex PCR, the TCRdb table keeps only in-frame clones and is missing some. The sample shows fewer than 350,000 clones, over 85% of them seen only once. The sequence came from a woman aged 18-29 years in good health and CMV-seronegative. Sequencing was performed on PBMCs. This rearrangement joins TRBV10-3 to TRBJ2-5; 9 bases agree with TRBD1. The CDR3 loop is CAISEIQGAAGLQETQYF. The CDR3 region has the DNA TGTGCCATCAGTGAAATACAGGGGGCCGCTGGCCTCCAAGAGACCCAGTACTTC.